The 27 T cell receptor beta chains listed next were all sequenced from one sample in a study of regulatory T cells in long-lasting Graves disease. Time point defined: persistent/refractory GD, antithyroid drugs over 5 years with positive TRAb. RNA isolated from PBMCs was used to make the TCR library. Relying on iRepertoire HTBI primers and Arm-PCR of CDR3 regions, the team built TCR beta libraries. Each CDR3 protein gets one entry after TCRdb re-called the multiplex PCR reads with MiXCR. The table includes almost 350,000 distinct CDR3 sequences, roughly a fifth detected once. The sample was peripheral blood mononuclear cells (PBMCs), taken when the disease was refractory, from a patient treated with antithyroid drugs. These receptors were obtained from a female donor with Graves disease.

The chain links TRBV9 to TRBJ1-5, with D uncertain. The CDR3 consists of 14 residues. V was trimmed by 4 bases and J by 4 bases, leaving 12 bases between them. The germline V gene encodes CDR1 SGDLS and CDR2 YYNGEE. Written as DNA, the CDR3 is TGTGCCAGCAGCTTAGGGAGCAATAATCAGCCCCAGCATTTT. Its translation: CASSLGSNNQPQHF.

V usage is TRBV5-1 and J usage is TRBJ2-2; TRBD1 aligns across 8 bases. The germline V gene encodes CDR1 SGHRS and CDR2 YFSETQ. This CDR3 region has 18 residues. The junction had 14 bases not matched to a gene; V was cut back by 4 bases and J by 3 bases. CDR3: CASSPRTGWMADTGELFF. For the CDR3, the DNA is TGCGCCAGCAGCCCAAGGACAGGGTGGATGGCTGACACCGGGGAGCTGTTTTTT.

This clonotype was seen at least ten times. The V and J genes are TRBV20-1 and TRBJ2-2; possibly TRBD2 for D (5 bases). Trimming took 0 bases from V and 6 from J, leaving 8 bases between them. Per germline, CDR1 DFQATT and CDR2 SNEGSKA (reference sequence). There are 13 residues in the CDR3. CDR3 amino acids: CSARDPRAGELFF. The CDR3 region has the DNA TGCAGTGCTAGAGATCCGAGGGCCGGGGAGCTGTTTTTT.

This CDR3 is CASSQDLAGAFETQYF. CDR3 coding DNA: TGTGCCAGCAGCCAAGACCTAGCGGGGGCGTTTGAGACCCAGTACTTC. This chain connects TRBV14 to TRBJ2-5, with TRBD2 matching over 10 bases. V shed 0 bases and J 5 bases; nucleotides not matched to a gene: 6. The CDR3 runs 16 residues. The germline V gene has CDR1 SGHDN and CDR2 FVKESK.

This clonotype was detected a few times. The chain uses TRBV15 and TRBJ1-1; D is perhaps TRBD1 (5 bases). The CDR3 sequence is 12 residues long. Germline CDR1 LNHNV, CDR2 YYDKDF (reference sequence). V was trimmed by 3 bases and J by 5 bases, leaving 7 bases between them. The CDR3 DNA reads as TGTGCCACCAGCAGGGGGGAGACTGAAGCTTTCTTT. It codes for CATSRGETEAFF. Combining the CDR3 with reference TRBV15 and TRBJ1-1 gives the whole variable domain DAMVIQNPRYQVTQFGKPVTLSCSQTLNHNVMYWYQQKSSQAPKLLFHYYDKDFNNEADTPDNFQSRRPNTSFCFLDIRSPGLGDTAMYLCATSRGETEAFFGQGTRLTVV.

This clonotype was counted many times. This rearrangement joins TRBV28 to TRBJ2-5; 8 bases fit TRBD2. The germline V gene has CDR1 MDHEN and CDR2 SYDVKM. The CDR3 totals 14 residues. The V segment lost 5 bases and the J segment 5 bases; nucleotides outside the gene matches: 7. In DNA, the CDR3 is TGTGCCAGCAGTCGGGGGGGGGGGAGTGAGACCCAGTACTTC. Protein: CASSRGGGSETQYF.

This clonotype was seen only a few times. This chain connects TRBV6-2 or TRBV6-3 to TRBJ2-7; tentative D call: TRBD1 (6 bases). The V gene's germline CDR1 is MNHEY and CDR2 SVGEGT. CDR3 length equals 10 residues. With 6 bases removed from V and 7 bases from J, the gap between germline ends came to 7 bases. CDR3 coding DNA: TGTGCCAGCAGCGACAGGGAGCAGTACTTC. This translates into CASSDREQYF.

Ten or more counts support this clonotype. The rearrangement links TRBV6-2 or TRBV6-3 to TRBJ2-7, with 15 bases aligning to TRBD2. The germline CDR1 and CDR2 sequences are MNHEY and SVGEGT. This CDR3 has 16 residues. J gave up 8 bases and V 6 bases, and 11 bases lay outside the gene matches. CDR3 region: CASRRGLAGGRLKQYF. CDR3 nucleotide sequence: TGTGCCAGCAGACGAGGACTAGCGGGAGGGCGACTGAAGCAGTACTTC.

This clonotype occurred once. This chain uses TRBV6-4 with TRBJ1-5, with D tentatively TRBD1 (5 bases). The CDR3 has 13 amino acids. Looked up from germline, CDR1 is MRHNA and CDR2 is SNTAGT. Trimming stripped 7 bases from V and 6 bases from J, with 13 bases between. The CDR3 region is CASIGAGTQPQHF. DNA of the CDR3: TGTGCCAGCATCGGGGCAGGTACTCAGCCCCAGCATTTT.

Worth noting for this clonotype: At one of its ends the junction is not consistent with the germline gene, which may arise from a read error. The chain carries TRBV11-2 and TRBJ2-7; TRBD2 might be the D (6 bases). Germline lookup yields CDR1 SGHAT and CDR2 FQNNGV. This CDR3 has 16 residues. The DNA of the CDR3 is TGTGCCAGCACCTTAACAAGTTCCTGGCGGGACTACGAGCAGTACTTC. It translates to CASTLTSSWRDYEQYF.

This chain uses TRBV20-1 with TRBJ1-2; unclear D gene. CDR1 is DFQATT, CDR2 SNEGSKA, per germline (reference sequence). The CDR3 has 15 residues. The V and J ends lost 0 bases and 6 bases respectively, with 17 bases between them. The CDR3 loop is CSARDLEREVHGYTF. DNA of the CDR3: TGCAGTGCTAGAGATCTAGAAAGGGAAGTTCATGGCTACACCTTC.

This clonotype was counted ten times or more. The rearrangement links TRBV7-2 to TRBJ2-7, with D perhaps TRBD1 (6 bases). Looked up from germline, CDR1 is SGHTA and CDR2 is FQGNSA. Trimming stripped 0 bases from V and 2 bases from J, with 11 bases between. The CDR3 extends over 15 amino acids. The CDR3 here is CASSLAAGAAYEQYF. The CDR3 DNA reads TGTGCCAGCAGCTTAGCGGCAGGGGCGGCCTACGAGCAGTACTTC.

This clonotype turned up a few times. The CDR3 loop reads CASSLSTADFDGYTF. The DNA for the CDR3 is TGTGCCAGCAGCTTATCTACGGCAGACTTTGATGGCTACACCTTC. The rearrangement uses TRBV7-9 and TRBJ1-2; unclear D gene. CDR3 size: 15 residues. V lost 2 bases, J lost 6 bases, and 16 bases lay in between. CDR1 SEHNR and CDR2 FQNEAQ come from the germline V gene (reference sequence).

The chain has TRBV19 and TRBJ2-7; TRBD1 matches 12 bases. V gave up 3 bases and J gave up 4 bases; unmatched junction bases: 4. CDR3 length: 15 residues. Germline CDR1 LNHDA, CDR2 SQIVND (reference sequence). CDR3 sequence reads: CASSIGTGGFYEQYF. The CDR3 nucleotides are TGTGCCAGTAGTATTGGGACAGGGGGCTTTTACGAGCAGTACTTC.

This clonotype was counted many times. The rearrangement joins TRBV28 to TRBJ2-5; 7 positions match TRBD2. Germline V lookup: CDR1 MDHEN, CDR2 SYDVKM. This CDR3 region has 18 residues. V was clipped by 6 bases and J by 6 bases; unmatched bases: 22. CDR3 in amino acids: CASSAPRGPAGLSKTQYF. The CDR3, as DNA: TGTGCCAGCAGCGCCCCGAGAGGGCCAGCGGGGTTGTCTAAGACCCAGTACTTC.

The V call is TRBV6-1, the J call TRBJ1-4, with D possibly being TRBD1 (5 bases). The CDR3 runs 13 residues. Germline assignment: CDR1 MNHNS and CDR2 SASEGT. V lost 8 bases to trimming and J lost 8 bases, with 15 bases between them. CDR3 coding DNA: TGTGCCAGCGCGCTGGCCAGGGTCGAAAAACTGTTTTTT. Amino acids: CASALARVEKLFF.

This clonotype has only a few counts. This rearrangement joins TRBV12-3 or TRBV12-4 to TRBJ2-2; D might be TRBD2 (6 bases). Between the trimmed V and J ends, which lost 2 bases and 7 bases, there was a span of 8 bases. The CDR3 length is 13 residues. The CDR3 sequence: CASSLSAGGELFF. CDR3 nucleotide sequence: TGTGCCAGCAGTTTATCAGCGGGCGGGGAGCTGTTTTTT.

This clonotype was observed a few times. V is TRBV25-1 and J is TRBJ1-2, with D unresolved. Germline V gives CDR1 MGHDK, CDR2 SYGVNS. The V and J ends lost 3 bases and 4 bases respectively, with 3 bases between them. This CDR3 has 11 residues. The CDR3 reads CASSDGYGYTF. Here the CDR3 DNA reads TGTGCCAGCAGTGATGGCTATGGCTACACCTTC.

This clonotype has at least ten counts. J is TRBJ1-5 and V is TRBV13; weak D call: TRBD1 (5 bases). The V and J ends lost 6 bases and 4 bases respectively, with 13 bases between them. CDR3 size: 14 residues. Germline-derived CDR1 and CDR2 are PRHDT and FYEKMQ (reference sequence). CDR3 DNA: TGTGCCAGCAGTTCCGGGACCGCAAATCAGCCCCAGCATTTT. It is translated as CASSSGTANQPQHF.

The chain employs TRBV6-9 and TRBJ2-2, with 8 nucleotides matching TRBD1. The V and J ends lost 4 bases and 6 bases, in that order; junction bases with no gene match: 7. Germline V lookup: CDR1 MNHGY, CDR2 SVAAGI. The CDR3 has 15 residues. CDR3 coding DNA: TGTGCCAGCAGTTCGTGGACAGGGAAGGCCGGGGAGCTGTTTTTT. It is translated as CASSSWTGKAGELFF.

The rearrangement joins TRBV6-1 to TRBJ2-7; a possible D gene is TRBD1 (5 bases). V lost 4 bases and J lost 2, with 9 bases in between. Per the germline V gene, CDR1 is MNHNS and CDR2 is SASEGT. The CDR3 is made up of 13 amino acids. The CDR3 bases are TGTGCCAGCAGTGTAGGGGCACCCTACGAGCAGTACTTC. As protein: CASSVGAPYEQYF.

This chain links TRBV10-3 with TRBJ2-1; D is undetermined. This CDR3 comprises 15 residues. CDR1 is ENHRY and CDR2 is SYGVKD in the germline V gene. Trimming stripped 1 base from V and 1 base from J, with 8 bases between. The CDR3 sequence is CAISEYKESYNEQFF. CDR3 bases: TGTGCCATCAGTGAGTATAAGGAATCCTACAATGAGCAGTTCTTC.

This clonotype was seen many times. V usage is TRBV25-1 and J usage is TRBJ1-6; 9 bases are shared with TRBD1. V was pared by 7 bases and J by 5 bases, with 6 bases of the junction left unmatched. The CDR3 runs 15 residues. Germline CDR1 is MGHDK and CDR2 is SYGVNS. The CDR3 sequence is CASTGGTGHNSPLHF. The CDR3 DNA reads TGTGCCAGCACTGGAGGGACAGGGCATAATTCACCCCTCCACTTT.

This clonotype was recorded many times. This chain joins TRBV29-1 and TRBJ2-7, with D perhaps given as TRBD1 or TRBD2 (6 bases each). Deletions cut 6 bases from V and 1 base from J, with 13 bases between. The germline gives CDR1 SQVTM, CDR2 ANQGSEA. CDR3 length: 13 residues. The CDR3 is CSVRDTGSYEQYF. CDR3 nucleotides: TGCAGCGTGCGGGACACCGGATCCTACGAGCAGTACTTC.

This clonotype came up many times. The chain joins TRBV10-3 to TRBJ2-7, with 7 positions matching TRBD2. Per germline, CDR1 ENHRY and CDR2 SYGVKD. The CDR3 contains 12 residues. V shed 6 bases, J shed 6 bases, and the junction held 5 bases outside the gene matches. For the CDR3, the DNA is TGTGCCATCAGCTCCTGGGAGGGCGAGCAGTACTTC. This gives the protein CAISSWEGEQYF.

This clonotype was seen many times. The chain couples TRBV28 to TRBJ1-2, with D unresolved. The V end lost 3 bases, the J end lost 4 bases, and 6 bases lay between the germline ends. This CDR3 comprises 12 residues. Germline CDR1 is MDHEN and CDR2 is SYDVKM. CDR3 sequence (DNA): TGTGCCAGCAGTTTCCGGAGCTATGGCTACACCTTC. Its translation is CASSFRSYGYTF.

V gene TRBV6-5 combines with J gene TRBJ1-1, with D perhaps matching TRBD1 (5 bases). CDR1 MNHEY and CDR2 SVGAGI come from the germline V gene. This CDR3 is built from 14 residues. The V gene lost 0 bases and the J gene lost 7 bases, with 12 bases spanning the gap. The CDR3, as DNA: TGTGCCAGCAGTTACTCGGGGGAGGGAGATGAAGCTTTCTTT. Protein product: CASSYSGEGDEAFF.